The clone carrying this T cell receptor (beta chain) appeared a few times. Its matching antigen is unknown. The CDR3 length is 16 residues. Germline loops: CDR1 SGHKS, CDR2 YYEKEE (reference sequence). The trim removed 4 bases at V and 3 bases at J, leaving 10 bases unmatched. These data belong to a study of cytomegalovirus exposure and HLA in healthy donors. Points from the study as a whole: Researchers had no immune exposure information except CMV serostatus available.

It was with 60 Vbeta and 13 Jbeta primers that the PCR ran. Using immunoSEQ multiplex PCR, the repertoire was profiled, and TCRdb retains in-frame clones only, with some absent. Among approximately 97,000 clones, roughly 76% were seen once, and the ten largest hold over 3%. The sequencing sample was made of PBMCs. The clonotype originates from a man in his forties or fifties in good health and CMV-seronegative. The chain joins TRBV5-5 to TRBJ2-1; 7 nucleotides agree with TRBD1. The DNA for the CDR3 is TGTGCCAGCAGCAACCTACGGGACAGTCTCTACAATGAGCAGTTCTTC. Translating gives CASSNLRDSLYNEQFF.